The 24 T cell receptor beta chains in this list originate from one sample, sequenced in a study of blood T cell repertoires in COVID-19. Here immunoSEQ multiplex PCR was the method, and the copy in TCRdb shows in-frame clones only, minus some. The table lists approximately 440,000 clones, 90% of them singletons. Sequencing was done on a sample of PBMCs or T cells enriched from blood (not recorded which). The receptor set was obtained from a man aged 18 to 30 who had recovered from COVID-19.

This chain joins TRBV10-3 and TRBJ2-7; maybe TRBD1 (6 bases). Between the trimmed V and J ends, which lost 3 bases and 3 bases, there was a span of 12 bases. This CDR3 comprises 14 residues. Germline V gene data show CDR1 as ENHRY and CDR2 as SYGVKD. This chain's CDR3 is CAISDGGQIYEQYF. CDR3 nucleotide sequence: TGTGCCATCAGTGATGGGGGACAAATCTACGAGCAGTACTTC.

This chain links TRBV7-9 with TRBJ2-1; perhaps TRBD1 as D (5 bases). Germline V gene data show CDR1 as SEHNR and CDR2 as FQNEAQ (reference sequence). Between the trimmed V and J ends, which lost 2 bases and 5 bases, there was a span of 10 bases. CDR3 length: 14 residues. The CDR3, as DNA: TGTGCCAGCAGCTTAAGGCAGGGCCACAATGAGCAGTTCTTC. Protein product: CASSLRQGHNEQFF.

The CDR3 DNA reads TGTGCCACCAGTGATAGCTCAGGGGGCAACACTGAAGCTTTCTTT. Translation gives CATSDSSGGNTEAFF. The chain uses TRBV24-1 and TRBJ1-1; TRBD1 matches 8 bases. The CDR3 is 15 residues long. The germline CDR1 and CDR2 sequences are KGHDR and SFDVKD. The J segment lost 2 bases and the V segment lost 3 bases, leaving 4 bases of the junction unmatched.

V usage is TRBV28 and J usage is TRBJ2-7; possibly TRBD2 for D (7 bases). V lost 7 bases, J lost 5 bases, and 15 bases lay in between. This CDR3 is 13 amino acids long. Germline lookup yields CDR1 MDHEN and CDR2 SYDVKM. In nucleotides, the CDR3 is TGTGCCAGCAAAGGTACGGGGGGCCACGAGCAGTACTTC. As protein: CASKGTGGHEQYF. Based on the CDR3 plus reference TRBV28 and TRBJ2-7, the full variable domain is DVKVTQSSRYLVKRTGEKVFLECVQDMDHENMFWYRQDPGLGLRLIYFSYDVKMKEKGDIPEGYSVSREKKERFSLILESASTNQTSMYLCASKGTGGHEQYFGPGTRLTVT.

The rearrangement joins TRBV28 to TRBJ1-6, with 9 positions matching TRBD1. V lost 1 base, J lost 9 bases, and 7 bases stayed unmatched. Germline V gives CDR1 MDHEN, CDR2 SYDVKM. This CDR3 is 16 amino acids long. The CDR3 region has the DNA TGTGCCAGCAGTTTATCTTTCAGGGACAGGGTTTCACCCCTCCACTTT. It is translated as CASSLSFRDRVSPLHF. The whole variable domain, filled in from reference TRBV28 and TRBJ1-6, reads DVKVTQSSRYLVKRTGEKVFLECVQDMDHENMFWYRQDPGLGLRLIYFSYDVKMKEKGDIPEGYSVSREKKERFSLILESASTNQTSMYLCASSLSFRDRVSPLHFGNGTRLTVT.

The DNA for the CDR3 is TGTGCCAGCAGTGCATATCCCGGGACAGGGCTGATTAGCAATCAGCCCCAGCATTTT. Its protein product is CASSAYPGTGLISNQPQHF. V usage is TRBV27 and J usage is TRBJ1-5, with TRBD1 identical over 9 bases. The V segment lost 5 bases and the J segment 0 bases; nucleotides outside the gene matches: 14. Germline CDR1 is MNHEY and CDR2 is SMNVEV (reference sequence). This CDR3 region has 19 residues.

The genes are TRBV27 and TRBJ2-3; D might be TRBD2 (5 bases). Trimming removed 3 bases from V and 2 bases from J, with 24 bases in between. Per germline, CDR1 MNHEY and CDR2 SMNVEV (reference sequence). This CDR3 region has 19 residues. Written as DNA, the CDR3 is TGTGCCAGCAGTTTTCGGGTTTCGGCGGGCGGAGCCTACACAGATACGCAGTATTTT. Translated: CASSFRVSAGGAYTDTQYF.

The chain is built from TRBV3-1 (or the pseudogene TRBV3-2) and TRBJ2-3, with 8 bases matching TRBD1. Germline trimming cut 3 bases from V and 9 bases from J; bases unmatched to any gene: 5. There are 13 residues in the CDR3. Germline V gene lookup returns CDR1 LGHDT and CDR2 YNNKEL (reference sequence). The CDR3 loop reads CASSHLTGDTQYF. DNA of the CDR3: TGTGCCAGCAGCCACCTGACAGGGGACACGCAGTATTTT.

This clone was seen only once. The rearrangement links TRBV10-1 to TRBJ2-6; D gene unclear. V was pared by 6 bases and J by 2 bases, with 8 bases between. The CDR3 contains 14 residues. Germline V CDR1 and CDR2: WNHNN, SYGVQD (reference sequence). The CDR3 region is CASSPSPGANVLTF. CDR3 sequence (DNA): TGCGCCAGCAGCCCAAGCCCTGGGGCCAACGTCCTGACTTTC.

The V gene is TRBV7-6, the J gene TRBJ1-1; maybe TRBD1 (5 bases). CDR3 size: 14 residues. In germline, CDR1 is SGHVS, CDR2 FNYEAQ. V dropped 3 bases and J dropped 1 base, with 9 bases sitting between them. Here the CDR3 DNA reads TGTGCCAGCAGCTTGGGGCACCCGAACACTGAAGCTTTCTTT. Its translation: CASSLGHPNTEAFF.

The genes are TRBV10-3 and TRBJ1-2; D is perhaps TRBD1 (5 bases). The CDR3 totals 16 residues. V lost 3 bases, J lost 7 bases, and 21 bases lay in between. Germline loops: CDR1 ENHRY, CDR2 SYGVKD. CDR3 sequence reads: CAISDLSGRVVSGYTF. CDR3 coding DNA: TGTGCCATCAGTGATCTCTCGGGCAGGGTTGTATCTGGCTACACCTTC.

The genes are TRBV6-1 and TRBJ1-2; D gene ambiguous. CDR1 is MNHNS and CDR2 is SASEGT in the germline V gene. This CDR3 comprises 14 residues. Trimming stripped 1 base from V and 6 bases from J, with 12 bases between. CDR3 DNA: TGTGCCAGCAGTGAAGAAGGCTTGAGGGATGGCTACACCTTC. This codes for CASSEEGLRDGYTF.

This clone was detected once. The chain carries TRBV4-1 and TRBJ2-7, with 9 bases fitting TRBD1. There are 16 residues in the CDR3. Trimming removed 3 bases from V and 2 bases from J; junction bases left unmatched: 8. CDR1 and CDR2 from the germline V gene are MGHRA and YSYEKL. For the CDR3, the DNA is TGCGCCAGCAGCCAGGGGCCGGGACAGGGCCCCTACGAGCAGTACTTC. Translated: CASSQGPGQGPYEQYF.

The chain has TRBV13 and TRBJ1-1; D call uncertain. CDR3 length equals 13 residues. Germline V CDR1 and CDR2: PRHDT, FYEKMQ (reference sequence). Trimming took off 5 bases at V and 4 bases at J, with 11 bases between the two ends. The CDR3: CASSQTRSTEAFF. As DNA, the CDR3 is TGTGCCAGCAGCCAAACGAGGAGCACTGAAGCTTTCTTT.

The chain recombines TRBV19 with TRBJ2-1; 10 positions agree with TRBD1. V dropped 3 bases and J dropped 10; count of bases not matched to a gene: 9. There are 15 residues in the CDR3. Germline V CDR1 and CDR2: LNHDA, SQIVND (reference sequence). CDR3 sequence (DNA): TGTGCCAGTAGTATTACCGGGACAGGGGTAAGGGAGCAGTTCTTC. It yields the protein CASSITGTGVREQFF.

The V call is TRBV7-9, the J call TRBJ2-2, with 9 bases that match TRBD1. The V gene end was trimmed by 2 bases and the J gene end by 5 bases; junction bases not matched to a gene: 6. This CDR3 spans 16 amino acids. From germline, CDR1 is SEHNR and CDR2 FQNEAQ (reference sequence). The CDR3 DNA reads TGTGCCAGCAGCTTAACAGGGGGCGCCAGGACCGGGGAGCTGTTTTTT. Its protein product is CASSLTGGARTGELFF.

The CDR3 DNA sequence: TGTGCCAGCAGTGTCCGACTAGCGGGAGGGCCTCAAGAGACCCAGTACTTC. It is translated as CASSVRLAGGPQETQYF. The rearrangement links TRBV28 to TRBJ2-5; TRBD2 agrees at 14 bases. With 5 bases clipped from V and 2 bases from J, the junction kept 7 bases outside the gene matches. Germline CDR1 is MDHEN and CDR2 is SYDVKM. This CDR3 is 17 amino acids long.

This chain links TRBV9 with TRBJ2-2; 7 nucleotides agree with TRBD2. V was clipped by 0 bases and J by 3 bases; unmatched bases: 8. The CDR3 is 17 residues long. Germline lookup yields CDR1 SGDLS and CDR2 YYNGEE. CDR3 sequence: CASSVGMPGLYTGELFF. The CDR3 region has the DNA TGTGCCAGCAGCGTAGGCATGCCGGGACTATACACCGGGGAGCTGTTTTTT. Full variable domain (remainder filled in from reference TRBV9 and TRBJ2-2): DSGVTQTPKHLITATGQRVTLRCSPRSGDLSVYWYQQSLDQGLQFLIQYYNGEERAKGNILERFSAQQFPDLHSELNLSSLELGDSALYFCASSVGMPGLYTGELFFGEGSRLTVL.

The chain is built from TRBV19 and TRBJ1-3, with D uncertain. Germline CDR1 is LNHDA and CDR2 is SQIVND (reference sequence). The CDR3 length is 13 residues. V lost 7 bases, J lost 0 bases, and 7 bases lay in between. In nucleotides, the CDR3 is TGTGCCAGTACCTCGTTCTCTGGAAACACCATATATTTT. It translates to CASTSFSGNTIYF.

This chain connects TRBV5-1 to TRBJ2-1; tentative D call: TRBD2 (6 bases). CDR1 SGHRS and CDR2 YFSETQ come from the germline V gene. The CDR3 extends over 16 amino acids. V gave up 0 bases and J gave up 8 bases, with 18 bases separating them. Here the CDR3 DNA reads TGCGCCAGCAGCTTGGATCCGGGACTCGAAAAGGATGAGCAGTTCTTC. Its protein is CASSLDPGLEKDEQFF.

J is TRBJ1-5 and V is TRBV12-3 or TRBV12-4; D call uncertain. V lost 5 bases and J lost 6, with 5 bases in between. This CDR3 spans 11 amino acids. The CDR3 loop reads CASSEAQPQHF. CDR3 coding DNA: TGTGCCAGCAGTGAAGCTCAGCCCCAGCATTTT.

CDR3 coding DNA: TGTGCCAGCGTACGACAAAGCTCCTACAATGAGCAGTTCTTC. Translation: CASVRQSSYNEQFF. The chain recombines TRBV2 with TRBJ2-1, with D unresolved. The CDR3 runs to 14 residues. Between the trimmed V and J ends, which lost 8 bases and 0 bases, there was a span of 11 bases. The germline gives CDR1 SNHLY, CDR2 FYNNEI.

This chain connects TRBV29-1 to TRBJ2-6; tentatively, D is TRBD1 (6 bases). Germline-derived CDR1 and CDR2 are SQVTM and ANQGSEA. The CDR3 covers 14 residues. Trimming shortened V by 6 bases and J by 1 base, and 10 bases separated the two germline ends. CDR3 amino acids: CSVGQSSGANVLTF. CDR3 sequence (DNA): TGCAGCGTCGGACAGAGTTCTGGGGCCAACGTCCTGACTTTC. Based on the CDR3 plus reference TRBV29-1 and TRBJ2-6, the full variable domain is SAVISQKPSRDICQRGTSLTIQCQVDSQVTMMFWYRQQPGQSLTLIATANQGSEATYESGFVIDKFPISRPNLTFSTLTVSNMSPEDSSIYLCSVGQSSGANVLTFGAGSRLTVL.

The CDR3, as DNA: TGTGCCAGCAGCCAAGATCTCCAGGGAGGTCAGCCCCAGCATTTT. It translates to CASSQDLQGGQPQHF. The chain couples TRBV3-1 (or the pseudogene TRBV3-2) to TRBJ1-5, with a tentative D call TRBD1 (5 bases). This CDR3 has 15 residues. Trimming took 0 bases from V and 6 from J, leaving 12 bases between them. Germline V lookup: CDR1 LGHDT, CDR2 YNNKEL (reference sequence).